Detailed here is one TCR beta chain. As yet, its antigen is unknown. V shed 5 bases and J shed 3 bases, with 22 bases lying between them. This CDR3 is 17 amino acids long. Per germline, CDR1 SGHTA and CDR2 FQGNSA. Amplified TCR beta CDR3 regions derived from RNA transcripts. First-round RT-PCR with HTBI primers amplified the TCR CDR3 region. MiXCR, applied by TCRdb to the multiplex PCR reads, yields one record per CDR3 protein. The top ten clones hold roughly 70% of a sample with a few hundred thousand distinct CDR3 sequences, around 25% of them seen once. The record originates from a study of T cells in Graves' hyperthyroidism and ophthalmopathy. General study findings and limits: Stable hyperthyroidism was told apart from ophthalmopathy by a model built on 13 V-J features.

Diagnoses used clinical symptoms, serum thyroxine and TRAb, thyroid ultrasound and orbital computed tomography. Fresh peripheral blood, around 9.5 ml, yielded the PBMCs. This TCR came from a man aged 50 to 60 with Graves' hyperthyroidism. The rearrangement joins TRBV7-2 to TRBJ2-5; D is tentatively TRBD1 or TRBD2 (7 bases each). Source material: blood. The CDR3 loop is CASSTLGGGGCEETQYF. CDR3 DNA: TGTGCCAGCAGCACGCTTGGGGGAGGGGGCTGTGAAGAGACCCAGTACTTC.